A single sample gave rise to the 12 T cell receptor beta chains below, sequenced in a study of blood T cell repertoires in COVID-19 (TCRdb year 2020). Library prep was done by the immunoSEQ multiplex PCR assay. Held by TCRdb, this immuneACCESS table contains in-frame sequences only and omits some clones. Under half of the omission traces to an unresolved V gene where checked; the cause of the rest is unknown. This sample holds about 420,000 clones; roughly 90% were observed only once. The biggest ten clones account for less than 0.95% of the sample. What was sequenced was peripheral blood. These receptors originate from a man younger than 35 with COVID-19, enrolled during active disease.

This chain uses TRBV2 with TRBJ1-4; TRBD1 matches at 7 bases. The CDR3 sequence is 14 residues long. Germline loops: CDR1 SNHLY, CDR2 FYNNEI. After removal of 6 bases from V and 8 bases from J, the junction contained 9 bases not matched to a gene. CDR3 bases: TGTGCCAGCAGCTGGGGACAGTACGACGAAAAACTGTTTTTT. Protein product: CASSWGQYDEKLFF.

CDR3 protein: CASSAGLAGGGTQYF. CDR3 coding DNA: TGCGCCAGCAGCGCGGGACTAGCGGGTGGGGGCACGCAGTATTTT. The chain carries TRBV5-1 and TRBJ2-3, with 12 bases aligning to TRBD2. The CDR3 runs 15 residues. The germline gives CDR1 SGHRS, CDR2 YFSETQ. Trimming took 4 bases from V and 9 from J; bases not matched to a gene: 9. Based on the CDR3 plus reference TRBV5-1 and TRBJ2-3, the full variable domain is KAGVTQTPRYLIKTRGQQVTLSCSPISGHRSVSWYQQTPGQGLQFLFEYFSETQRNKGNFPGRFSGRQFSNSRSEMNVSTLELGDSALYLCASSAGLAGGGTQYFGPGTRLTVL.

This chain uses TRBV11-3 with TRBJ1-1, with D possibly TRBD1 on 5 matching bases. In germline, CDR1 is SGHNT, CDR2 YENEEA. The CDR3 sequence is 18 residues long. Trimming removed 5 bases at V and 0 bases at J, with 22 bases between. CDR3 nucleotide sequence: TGTGCCAGCAGCCCCCTGGGGCGGAGAAGATTAATGAACACTGAAGCTTTCTTT. Translated, it gives CASSPLGRRRLMNTEAFF. The whole variable domain, filled in from reference TRBV11-3 and TRBJ1-1, reads EAGVVQSPRYKIIEKKQPVAFWCNPISGHNTLYWYLQNLGQGPELLIRYENEEAVDDSQLPKDRFSAERLKGVDSTLKIQPAELGDSAVYLCASSPLGRRRLMNTEAFFGQGTRLTVV.

The chain carries TRBV19 and TRBJ2-5; no reliable D call. Trimming shortened V by 2 bases and J by 3 bases, and 10 bases separated the two germline ends. The germline CDR1 and CDR2 sequences are LNHDA and SQIVND (reference sequence). The CDR3 sequence is 14 residues long. CDR3 nucleotide sequence: TGTGCCAGTAGTATACGGGTCAGAGAAGAGACCCAGTACTTC. Encoded protein: CASSIRVREETQYF.

In its sample, this clone was seen a few times. The chain has TRBV5-4 and TRBJ2-1; 12 bases are a match to TRBD2. CDR1 and CDR2 (germline): SGHNT, YYREEE (reference sequence). The CDR3 has 14 residues. After removal of 3 bases from V and 5 bases from J, the junction contained 0 bases not matched to a gene. The CDR3 coding sequence is TGTGCCAGCAGCTCTAGCGGGGGGGACAATGAGCAGTTCTTC. Its translation is CASSSSGGDNEQFF.

V is TRBV24-1 and J is TRBJ1-2; D is unclear. CDR1 is KGHDR and CDR2 is SFDVKD in the germline V gene. The CDR3 extends over 11 amino acids. V was clipped by 9 bases and J by 3 bases, with 7 bases between them. The CDR3 coding sequence is TGTGCCACCGAGAAGCACTATGGCTACACCTTC. Protein product: CATEKHYGYTF.

The J gene is TRBJ1-2, the V gene TRBV5-1, with 7 bases identical to TRBD1. This CDR3 is 15 amino acids long. The J segment lost 4 bases and the V segment lost 0 bases, leaving 6 bases of the junction unmatched. CDR1 and CDR2 from the germline V gene are SGHRS and YFSETQ. In DNA, the CDR3 is TGCGCCAGCAGCTTGGGGGTTAGGGGGCCCTATGGCTACACCTTC. This encodes CASSLGVRGPYGYTF.

V and J are TRBV13 and TRBJ1-1; 7 nucleotides agree with TRBD1. Germline-derived CDR1 and CDR2 are PRHDT and FYEKMQ (reference sequence). V trimming: 4 bases; J trimming: 7 bases; junction bases outside the gene matches: 3. CDR3 length equals 12 residues. The CDR3 nucleotides are TGTGCCAGCAGCTCAGACAGGGTTGAAGCTTTCTTT. It yields the protein CASSSDRVEAFF.

The rearrangement joins TRBV29-1 to TRBJ2-3; weak D call: TRBD1 (5 bases). CDR1 and CDR2 (germline): SQVTM, ANQGSEA. V lost 4 bases to trimming and J lost 0 bases, with 14 bases between them. This CDR3 spans 15 amino acids. The CDR3 is CSVGPQGGSTDTQYF. The CDR3 bases are TGCAGCGTTGGACCGCAGGGTGGAAGCACAGATACGCAGTATTTT.

This chain connects TRBV3-1 (or the pseudogene TRBV3-2) to TRBJ2-7; no clear D gene. CDR1 is LGHDT, CDR2 YNNKEL, per germline (reference sequence). Trimming took off 0 bases at V and 1 base at J, with 10 bases between the two ends. The CDR3 spans 15 residues. CDR3 sequence: CASSQEWAGSYEQYF. The CDR3 region has the DNA TGTGCCAGCAGCCAAGAGTGGGCAGGATCCTACGAGCAGTACTTC.

V usage is TRBV18 and J usage is TRBJ2-2, with 9 positions matching TRBD2. Germline loops: CDR1 KGHSH, CDR2 LQKENI. This CDR3 region has 15 residues. V shed 2 bases, J shed 6 bases, and the junction held 4 bases outside the gene matches. CDR3 bases: TGTGCCAGCTCACCAAGAAGCGGGGGGCCCGGGGAGCTGTTTTTT. Translated, it gives CASSPRSGGPGELFF.

The chain combines TRBV6-1 with TRBJ1-3; D is uncertain. This CDR3 comprises 13 residues. V dropped 3 bases and J dropped 0 bases, with 3 bases sitting between them. CDR1 and CDR2 (germline): MNHNS, SASEGT. The CDR3 here is CASSDNSGNTIYF. The DNA of the CDR3 is TGTGCCAGCAGTGACAACTCTGGAAACACCATATATTTT.